The rows below give T cell receptor beta chains drawn from one sample of a study of regulatory T cells. Repertoires were generated with immunoSEQ multiplex PCR, while TCRdb's copy carries only in-frame clones and drops some. The sample records some 31,000 clones, approximately 93% being singletons. The sequenced sample consisted of conventional CD4+ T cells sorted from blood. The receptors were sampled from a child aged 2 to 9 with CD3G deficiency. Both conserved end residues are trimmed from each CDR3. The D gene is left open where the match is weak. Rows give clone size only sometimes, using once, few, many, or a class for an expanded clone.

ASSLSAPTTGHEQY	TRBV5-1	TRBJ2-7	-	-
ASSFGTSGVGTDTQY	TRBV5-1	TRBJ2-3	-	TRBD2
ASSRDRAGNEQF	TRBV18	TRBJ2-1	-	TRBD1
ASSFGELSGTRRGSYEQY	TRBV28	TRBJ2-7	-	TRBD2
ASSPVFRKRGYQPQH	TRBV28	TRBJ1-5	once	-
ASSLGLIAGLDNEQF	TRBV7-9	TRBJ2-1	-	TRBD2
ASSLVAGSSGANVLT	TRBV7-8	TRBJ2-6	-	-
ASRASLAGVYEQY	TRBV28	TRBJ2-7	-	TRBD2
ASSEERGSEQY	TRBV6-1	TRBJ2-7	-	-
AWSRSNGRGNEQF	TRBV30	TRBJ2-1	-	-
ASSSPRGTGGPVGYGYT	TRBV28	TRBJ1-2	-	TRBD1
ASSKGGASGSYEQY	TRBV21-1	TRBJ2-7	-	-
ASSSERPGLAGGQETQY	TRBV7-8	TRBJ2-5	-	TRBD2
ASSLRGNEQF	TRBV7-9	TRBJ2-1	-	-
ASSSKGEWAGANVLT	TRBV28	TRBJ2-6	-	-
ASSFTGGLYEQY	TRBV28	TRBJ2-7	-	-